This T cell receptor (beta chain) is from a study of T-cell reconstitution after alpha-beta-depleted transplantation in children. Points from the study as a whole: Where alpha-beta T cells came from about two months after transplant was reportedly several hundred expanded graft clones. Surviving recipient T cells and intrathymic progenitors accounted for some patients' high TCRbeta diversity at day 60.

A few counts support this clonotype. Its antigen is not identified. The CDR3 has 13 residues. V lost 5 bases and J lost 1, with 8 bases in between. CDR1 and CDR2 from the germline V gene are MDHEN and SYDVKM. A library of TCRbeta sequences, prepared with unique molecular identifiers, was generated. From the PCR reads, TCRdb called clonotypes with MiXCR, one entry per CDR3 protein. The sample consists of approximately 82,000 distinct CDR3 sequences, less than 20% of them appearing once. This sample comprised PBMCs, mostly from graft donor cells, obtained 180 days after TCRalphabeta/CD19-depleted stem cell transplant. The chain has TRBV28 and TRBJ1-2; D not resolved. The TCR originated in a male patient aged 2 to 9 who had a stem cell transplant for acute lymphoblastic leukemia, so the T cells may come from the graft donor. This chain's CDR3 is CASSAGSNYGYTF. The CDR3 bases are TGTGCCAGCAGTGCCGGGAGTAACTATGGCTACACCTTC.